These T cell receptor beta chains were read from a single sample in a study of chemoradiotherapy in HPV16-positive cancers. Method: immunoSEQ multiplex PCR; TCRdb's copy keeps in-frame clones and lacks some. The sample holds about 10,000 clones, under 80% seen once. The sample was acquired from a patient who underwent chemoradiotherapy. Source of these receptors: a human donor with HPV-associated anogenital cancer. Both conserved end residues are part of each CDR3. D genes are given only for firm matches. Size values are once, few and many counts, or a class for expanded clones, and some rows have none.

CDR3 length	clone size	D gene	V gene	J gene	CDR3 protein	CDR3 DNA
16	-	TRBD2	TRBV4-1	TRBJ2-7	CASSHQGLAAPYEQYF	TGCGCCAGCAGCCACCAGGGACTAGCGGCTCCCTACGAGCAGTACTTC
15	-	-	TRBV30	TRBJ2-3	CALTRAGASTDTQYF	TGTGCCCTCACGCGGGCGGGGGCTAGCACAGATACGCAGTATTTT
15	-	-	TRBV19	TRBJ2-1	CASTRETFLGYEQFF	TGTGCCAGTACGCGCGAGACCTTTTTAGGTTATGAGCAGTTCTTC
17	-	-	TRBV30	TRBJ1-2	CAWSDRGWRLINYGYTF	TGTGCCTGGAGTGATCGTGGGTGGAGGTTAATTAACTATGGCTACACCTTC
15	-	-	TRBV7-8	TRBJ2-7	CASSSTSRVRGEQYF	TGTGCCAGCAGCTCTACATCCCGGGTAAGGGGCGAGCAGTACTTC
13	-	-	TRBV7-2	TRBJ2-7	CASSSTRSYEQYF	TGTGCCAGCAGCTCCACTCGGTCCTACGAGCAGTACTTC
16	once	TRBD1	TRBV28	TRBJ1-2	CATSRDRGRGVIGYTF	TGTGCCACCAGCCGGGACAGGGGGCGCGGGGTGATTGGCTACACCTTC
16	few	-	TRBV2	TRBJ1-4	CASRVAEGYPREKLFF	TGTGCCAGCAGGGTAGCGGAAGGTTACCCCCGAGAAAAACTGTTTTTT
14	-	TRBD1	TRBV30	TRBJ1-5	CAWKDPRQGGPQHF	TGTGCCTGGAAGGACCCGAGACAGGGAGGTCCCCAGCATTTT
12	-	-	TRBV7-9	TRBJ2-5	CASSLNVETQYF	TGTGCCAGCAGCTTAAATGTAGAGACCCAGTACTTC
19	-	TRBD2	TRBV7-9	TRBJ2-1	CASNGPGTSGTLSYNEQFF	TGTGCCAGCAACGGCCCCGGGACTAGCGGGACCCTCTCCTACAATGAGCAGTTCTTC
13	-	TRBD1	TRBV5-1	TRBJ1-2	CASSRGQGYGYTF	TGCGCCAGCAGCCGAGGACAGGGGTATGGCTACACCTTC
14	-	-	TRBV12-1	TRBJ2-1	CASSLTTSGREQFF	TGTGCCAGCAGCTTAACCACTAGCGGCCGAGAGCAGTTCTTC
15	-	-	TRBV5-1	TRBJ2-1	CASRWGGGAENEQFF	TGCGCCAGCAGGTGGGGTGGAGGCGCGGAGAATGAGCAGTTCTTC
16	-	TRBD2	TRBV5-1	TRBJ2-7	CASSVGGTTSSYEQYF	TGCGCCAGCAGTGTAGGAGGGACTACTTCCTCCTACGAGCAGTACTTC
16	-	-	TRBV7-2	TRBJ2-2	CASSPQPGQNTGELFF	TGTGCCAGCAGCCCCCAACCCGGGCAGAACACCGGGGAGCTGTTTTTT
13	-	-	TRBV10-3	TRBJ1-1	CASRQRSNTEAFF	TGTGCCAGTAGACAGAGATCGAACACTGAAGCTTTCTTT
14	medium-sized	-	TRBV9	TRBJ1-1	CASSPQAVNTEAFF	TGTGCCAGCAGCCCCCAGGCAGTAAACACTGAAGCTTTCTTT
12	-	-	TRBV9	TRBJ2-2	CASDRNTGELFF	TGTGCCAGTGACAGGAACACCGGGGAGCTGTTTTTT
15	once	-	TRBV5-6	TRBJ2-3	CASSLLTKNHDTQYF	TGTGCCAGCAGCTTGTTGACGAAAAACCACGATACGCAGTATTTT
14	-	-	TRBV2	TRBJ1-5	CASTLRAGMQPQHF	TGTGCCAGCACCCTTAGGGCAGGGATGCAGCCCCAGCATTTT
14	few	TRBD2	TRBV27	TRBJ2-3	CASSPIAGTDTQYF	TGTGCCAGCAGCCCGATAGCGGGAACAGATACGCAGTATTTT
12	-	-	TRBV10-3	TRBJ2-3	CAISEPTDTQYF	TGTGCCATCAGTGAACCGACAGATACGCAGTATTTT
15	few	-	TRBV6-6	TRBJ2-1	CASSPRRLTNNEQFF	TGTGCCAGCAGCCCAAGAAGGCTTACTAACAATGAGCAGTTCTTC
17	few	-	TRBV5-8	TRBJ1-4	CASSPSMGRQDEEKLFF	TGTGCCAGCAGCCCCTCAATGGGGAGACAGGATGAGGAAAAACTGTTTTTT
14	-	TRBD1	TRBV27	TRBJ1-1	CASSSRTGNTEAFF	TGTGCCAGCAGTTCTAGGACAGGAAACACTGAAGCTTTCTTT
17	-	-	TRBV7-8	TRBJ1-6	CASSPAAWGIYNSPLHF	TGTGCCAGCAGCCCAGCGGCCTGGGGGATTTATAATTCACCCCTCCACTTT